This entry is about one T cell receptor (beta chain). The data were obtained in a study of T cell changes during pregnancy in multiple sclerosis. This table comes from immunoSEQ multiplex PCR, and its TCRdb copy is limited to in-frame clones, with some not included. Of fewer than 110,000 clones in the sample, 85% to 95% are singletons; the top ten hold 0.9% to 0.95%. The CDR3 consists of 14 residues. CDR1 is LNHDA, CDR2 SQIVND, per germline (reference sequence). V lost 5 bases and J 0 bases, leaving 10 bases between the germline ends. The starting material was peripheral blood, obtained after pregnancy. The receptor's source is a female donor with multiple sclerosis, enrolled in a pregnancy study. V usage is TRBV19 and J usage is TRBJ1-1; D ambiguous. CDR3 residues: CASSLRDMNTEAFF. CDR3 bases: TGTGCCAGTAGTCTACGGGATATGAACACTGAAGCTTTCTTT.